The 32 T cell receptor beta chains below were found in one sample sequenced in a study of post-analysis software for immune sequencing data. The study, taken as a whole, reports: Among 5 or 6 TRBV segments more frequent in patients than controls were TRBV5-6, TRBV5-1 and TRBV20-1.

The antigens for these receptors are not known. Carried by the TCR beta cDNA libraries were unique molecular identifiers. MiXCR was run by TCRdb on the PCR reads, yielding one entry per CDR3 protein. The repertoire includes about 400,000 distinct CDR3 sequences, around 37% of them detected once, and roughly an eighth sits in the top ten. Input material: blood. The source of these receptors is a girl aged 10-17 years with multiple sclerosis.

The chain employs TRBV12-3 or TRBV12-4 and TRBJ2-5; D is possibly TRBD1 (6 bases). The V gene lost 2 bases and the J gene lost 5 bases, with 12 bases spanning the gap. The CDR3 sequence is 14 residues long. For the CDR3, the DNA is TGTGCCAGCAGTTTACCCACAGGGCCCGAGACCCAGTACTTC. Residues: CASSLPTGPETQYF.

In this sample, this clonotype turned up a few times. The chain carries TRBV4-1 and TRBJ1-4; D is possibly TRBD1 (5 bases). Trimming stripped 3 bases from V and 2 bases from J, with 10 bases between. The CDR3 has 15 amino acids. From germline, CDR1 is MGHRA and CDR2 YSYEKL. Here the CDR3 DNA reads TGCGCCAGCAGCCACCCAGGGAGGACTAATGAAAAACTGTTTTTT. Its protein is CASSHPGRTNEKLFF.

This clonotype occurred a few times. The V and J genes are TRBV25-1 and TRBJ2-1, with D perhaps matching TRBD1 (6 bases). Trimming removed 3 bases from V and 6 bases from J, with 12 bases in between. Per the germline V gene, CDR1 is MGHDK and CDR2 is SYGVNS. This CDR3 has 14 amino acids. The CDR3 DNA sequence: TGTGCCAGCAGTGACAGGGGTGCAATCAATGAGCAGTTCTTC. Amino acid sequence: CASSDRGAINEQFF.

This clonotype has only a few counts. The genes are TRBV6-6 and TRBJ1-1, with D uncertain. Germline CDR1 and CDR2: MNHNY and SVGAGI (reference sequence). The CDR3 contains 11 residues. Trimming removed 4 bases from V and 7 bases from J, with 7 bases in between. The CDR3 sequence: CASSLSHEAFF. In DNA form, the CDR3 reads TGTGCCAGCAGTTTATCCCATGAAGCTTTCTTT.

The chain joins TRBV2 to TRBJ2-7; D could derive from TRBD1 or TRBD2 (5 bases each). V lost 4 bases, J lost 3 bases, and 10 bases lay in between. In germline, CDR1 is SNHLY, CDR2 FYNNEI. This CDR3 is built from 13 residues. Written as DNA, the CDR3 is TGTGCCAGCAGTGTAGGGACCCTCTACGAGCAGTACTTC. Translating gives CASSVGTLYEQYF.

This clonotype was observed many times. V is TRBV28 and J is TRBJ2-7; D remains ambiguous. V dropped 8 bases and J dropped 3 bases, with 11 bases sitting between them. The CDR3 extends over 12 amino acids. Germline values: CDR1 MDHEN, CDR2 SYDVKM. CDR3 in amino acids: CASRMTYYEQYF. DNA for the CDR3: TGTGCCAGCCGAATGACATACTACGAGCAGTACTTC.

CDR3 sequence reads: CASSLTWDDYNEQFF. The DNA of the CDR3 is TGCGCCAGCAGCCTAACATGGGATGACTACAATGAGCAGTTCTTC. The rearrangement links TRBV4-1 to TRBJ2-1; D is undetermined. CDR1 MGHRA and CDR2 YSYEKL come from the germline V gene. V dropped 4 bases and J dropped 3 bases, with 13 bases sitting between them. The CDR3 loop spans 15 amino acids.

CDR3 protein: CASSLGFQGNNEQYF. For the CDR3, the DNA is TGTGCCAGCAGCTTAGGGTTCCAGGGAAACAACGAGCAGTACTTC. J is TRBJ2-4 and V is TRBV13; the D gene is possibly TRBD1 (5 bases). Gene TRBJ2-7 matches the end of the DNA better, so the J call may be wrong. The CDR3 length is 15 residues. Germline assignment: CDR1 PRHDT and CDR2 FYEKMQ (reference sequence).

The sample holds many counts of this clonotype. This rearrangement joins TRBV9 to TRBJ2-6; D remains unclear. The germline V and J ends were trimmed by 0 bases and 0 bases, with 7 bases remaining between them. CDR1 SGDLS and CDR2 YYNGEE come from the germline V gene. The CDR3 length is 16 residues. CDR3 region: CASSVGGRSGANVLTF. CDR3 in DNA: TGTGCCAGCAGCGTAGGAGGCCGCTCTGGGGCCAACGTCCTGACTTTC.

This clonotype was observed a few times. The chain is built from TRBV5-5 and TRBJ1-6; D unresolved. CDR1 is SGHKS and CDR2 is YYEKEE in the germline V gene (reference sequence). CDR3 length: 12 residues. The ends were cut back, 5 bases at V and 7 bases at J, with 7 bases in the middle. Here the CDR3 DNA reads TGTGCCAGCAGTTCCTCCAATTCACCCCTCCACTTT. Translation: CASSSSNSPLHF. Looking up the rest from reference TRBV5-5 and TRBJ1-6 gives the full variable domain: DAGVTQSPTHLIKTRGQQVTLRCSPISGHKSVSWYQQVLGQGPQFIFQYYEKEERGRGNFPDRFSARQFPNYSSELNVNALLLGDSALYLCASSSSNSPLHFGNGTRLTVT.

The chain carries TRBV7-2 and TRBJ2-7, with 8 bases that match TRBD2. Germline V gene data show CDR1 as SGHTA and CDR2 as FQGNSA. Trimming took 4 bases from V and 3 from J; bases not matched to a gene: 14. The CDR3 is 17 amino acids. The CDR3 region is CASSSAVPGTRVYEQYF. In nucleotides, the CDR3 is TGTGCCAGCAGCTCAGCCGTCCCCGGGACTAGAGTCTACGAGCAGTACTTC.

Only one count was recorded for this clonotype. Germline and junction disagree at one end, which may indicate a read error. The chain couples TRBV20-1 to TRBJ2-1, with D maybe TRBD1 (6 bases). CDR1 and CDR2 from the germline V gene are DFQATT and SNEGSKA (reference sequence). The CDR3 consists of 15 residues. CDR3 amino acids: CSANTGPSSYNEQVF. The CDR3 DNA is TGCAGTGCTAACACAGGGCCGAGCTCCTACAATGAGCAGGTCTTC.

This clonotype has just a few counts. The J gene is TRBJ2-7, the V gene TRBV20-1; D is undetermined. V lost 6 bases to trimming and J lost 4 bases, with 10 bases between them. Germline loops: CDR1 DFQATT, CDR2 SNEGSKA (reference sequence). The length of the CDR3 is 11 residues. This chain's CDR3 is CSALEQYEQYF. The CDR3 DNA reads TGCAGTGCGCTGGAACAATACGAGCAGTACTTC.

This clonotype was seen a few times. The chain joins TRBV5-1 to TRBJ2-3; D is undetermined. CDR1 and CDR2 (germline): SGHRS, YFSETQ. The CDR3 loop spans 15 amino acids. V was shortened by 1 base and J by 1 base, with 10 bases between the two germline ends. This CDR3 reads CASSLRPRGTDTQYF. DNA of the CDR3: TGCGCCAGCAGCTTGAGACCGAGAGGCACAGATACGCAGTATTTT.

About this clonotype: With a much larger clone just one base away, this may be a read error. J is TRBJ1-2 and V is TRBV10-3; D gene ambiguous. Germline V gene sequence: CDR1 ENHRY, CDR2 SYGVKD. The CDR3 is 14 residues long. The CDR3 DNA reads TGTGCCATCAGGGAGTCGTCCGGGAATTATGGCTACACCTTC. This sequence encodes CAIRESSGNYGYTF.

This chain uses TRBV5-6 with TRBJ2-5; the D gene is possibly TRBD1 (6 bases). Deletions cut 6 bases from V and 5 bases from J, with 17 bases between. The germline V gene has CDR1 SGHDT and CDR2 YYEEEE. There are 14 residues in the CDR3. DNA of the CDR3: TGTGCCAGCAAACCCGGGACACTTGAGGAGACCCAGTACTTC. Amino acid sequence: CASKPGTLEETQYF.

This clonotype was counted a few times. The chain employs TRBV15 and TRBJ1-4; TRBD1 might be the D (5 bases). The V end was cut by 0 bases, the J end by 6 bases, with 17 bases between. The CDR3 sequence is 17 residues long. CDR1 is LNHNV, CDR2 YYDKDF, per germline (reference sequence). CDR3 DNA: TGTGCCACCAGCAGAGATCGGAGGGGCGCATGGGATGAAAAACTGTTTTTT. Translating it yields CATSRDRRGAWDEKLFF.

In this sample, this clonotype turned up many times. V gene TRBV6-8 combines with J gene TRBJ1-5, with TRBD1 as a possible D gene (5 bases). The CDR3 extends over 13 amino acids. The ends were cut back, 0 bases at V and 5 bases at J, with 5 bases in the middle. CDR1 and CDR2 (germline): MNHGY, SAAAGT. The CDR3 is CASSYSTDQPQHF. As DNA, the CDR3 is TGTGCCAGCAGTTACTCGACAGATCAGCCCCAGCATTTT.

The V call is TRBV6-6, the J call TRBJ2-3; maybe TRBD2 (6 bases). The CDR3 loop spans 15 amino acids. V lost 7 bases and J 0 bases, leaving 14 bases between the germline ends. The germline V gene has CDR1 MNHNY and CDR2 SVGAGI (reference sequence). As DNA, the CDR3 is TGTGCCAGCACTAGGGAGGATCCTAGCACAGATACGCAGTATTTT. Protein product: CASTREDPSTDTQYF.

The chain has TRBV18 and TRBJ1-2; D call uncertain. Trimming took off 3 bases at V and 1 base at J, with 15 bases between the two ends. Germline loops: CDR1 KGHSH, CDR2 LQKENI. This CDR3 has 16 amino acids. The CDR3: CASSPSPVQSNYGYTF. The CDR3 DNA reads as TGTGCCAGCTCACCCTCGCCGGTGCAAAGTAACTATGGCTACACCTTC.

In its sample, this clonotype was seen a few times. V gene TRBV4-1 combines with J gene TRBJ2-1; 9 nucleotides align to TRBD2. Per germline, CDR1 MGHRA and CDR2 YSYEKL. This CDR3 has 14 residues. V gave up 5 bases and J gave up 7 bases; unmatched junction bases: 6. The CDR3 protein is CASSYIAGANEQFF. CDR3 sequence (DNA): TGCGCCAGCAGCTACATAGCGGGGGCGAATGAGCAGTTCTTC.

The DNA for the CDR3 is TGTGCCAGCAGCTTAGTATCCGTGACAGATACGCAGTATTTT. It encodes CASSLVSVTDTQYF. The rearrangement joins TRBV7-9 to TRBJ2-3; D is ambiguous. V lost 1 base and J 3 bases, leaving 8 bases between the germline ends. The length of the CDR3 is 14 residues. Per the germline V gene, CDR1 is SEHNR and CDR2 is FQNEAQ (reference sequence).

The chain uses TRBV5-1 and TRBJ2-1; 9 bases fit TRBD2. Germline V CDR1 and CDR2: SGHRS, YFSETQ. CDR3 length: 16 residues. The ends lost 3 bases at V and 0 bases at J; junction bases unmatched: 4. CDR3 in DNA: TGCGCCAGCAGCTCTAGCGGGGTCGGCTCCTACAATGAGCAGTTCTTC. It is translated as CASSSSGVGSYNEQFF.

Remarks on this clonotype: The junction departs from the called germline gene at one end, perhaps through a read error. The V and J genes are TRBV11-2 and TRBJ2-5; D is ambiguous. The DNA end lines up better with TRBJ2-7; the J call may be wrong. Germline loops: CDR1 SGHAT, CDR2 FQNNGV. This CDR3 has 14 residues. CDR3 amino acids: CTSSYTLVPYEQYF. CDR3 bases: TGTACCAGCAGCTACACCTTAGTCCCTTACGAGCAGTACTTC.

This clonotype was recorded a few times. The rearrangement links TRBV9 to TRBJ1-1, with D unclear. Trimming removed 3 bases at V and 4 bases at J, with 10 bases between. The CDR3 covers 13 residues. Germline V gives CDR1 SGDLS, CDR2 YYNGEE. This CDR3 is CASSGAEATEAFF. CDR3 nucleotides: TGTGCCAGCAGCGGCGCCGAAGCCACTGAAGCTTTCTTT.

The chain carries TRBV7-3 and TRBJ1-2, with 8 bases lining up with TRBD1. The CDR3 runs 14 residues. Per germline, CDR1 SGHTA and CDR2 FQGTGA. Losses at the gene ends were 5 bases for V and 7 bases for J; bases not matched to a gene: 9. The CDR3 reads CASSPSQGAGGYTF. For the CDR3, the DNA is TGTGCCAGCAGCCCAAGTCAGGGGGCGGGTGGCTACACCTTC.

This chain uses TRBV6-6 with TRBJ2-5; possible D gene TRBD1, 5 bases. V was pared by 0 bases and J by 5 bases, with 10 bases between. The CDR3 covers 14 residues. The germline V gene has CDR1 MNHNY and CDR2 SVGAGI (reference sequence). The CDR3 bases are TGTGCCAGCAGTTACTCCAGGGTAGAGGAGACCCAGTACTTC. Encoded protein: CASSYSRVEETQYF.

There are a few counts of this clonotype. This chain joins TRBV29-1 and TRBJ2-4; 9 bases align to TRBD1. The CDR3 is 12 amino acids. J gave up 8 bases and V 5 bases, and 4 bases lay outside the gene matches. Germline lookup yields CDR1 SQVTM and CDR2 ANQGSEA. The CDR3 coding sequence is TGCAGCGTTTTCGACAGGGGGGACATTCAGTACTTC. This encodes CSVFDRGDIQYF.

The V and J genes are TRBV29-1 and TRBJ2-2; D may be TRBD1 (6 bases). The CDR3 has 13 residues. V lost 4 bases and J lost 1, with 7 bases in between. Germline CDR1 is SQVTM and CDR2 is ANQGSEA. CDR3 amino acids: CSVGQVNTGELFF. The CDR3 DNA sequence: TGCAGCGTTGGACAGGTGAACACCGGGGAGCTGTTTTTT.

This clonotype was counted between two and nine times. The chain combines TRBV5-1 with TRBJ2-1, with 11 bases aligning to TRBD2. Germline V gene data show CDR1 as SGHRS and CDR2 as YFSETQ. V lost 4 bases and J lost 4; bases outside the gene matches: 10. CDR3 length: 17 residues. The CDR3 DNA follows: TGCGCCAGCAGCCTTTCCCCTAGCGGGGGGTCTTACAATGAGCAGTTCTTC. It encodes CASSLSPSGGSYNEQFF.

The chain uses TRBV7-2 and TRBJ1-1, with D possibly matching TRBD1 (5 bases). The CDR3 consists of 13 residues. Germline assignment: CDR1 SGHTA and CDR2 FQGNSA. Trimming took 1 base from V and 11 from J, leaving 14 bases between them. This CDR3 is CASSLGVRWGAFF. The CDR3 bases are TGTGCCAGCAGCTTAGGGGTCCGGTGGGGGGCTTTCTTT.

This clonotype has more than one count but fewer than ten. DNA of the CDR3: TGTGCCAGCAGTTTATCTGGGGAGGCGGGCACTGAAGCTTTCTTT. Protein product: CASSLSGEAGTEAFF. This rearrangement joins TRBV12-3 or TRBV12-4 to TRBJ1-1; D is unresolved. CDR3 size: 15 residues. Trimming cost V 2 bases and J 4 bases, with 14 bases left between them.